Sequencing of this T cell receptor beta chain was carried out in a study of identifying expanded T cells in peripheral blood. A remark on this clone: No antigen is known for it.

The CDR3 has 13 residues. The ends were cut back, 11 bases at V and 2 bases at J, with 13 bases in the middle. Germline assignment: CDR1 LNHDA and CDR2 SQIVND (reference sequence). Some clones are missing from TCRdb's copy, which holds only in-frame ones; the method was immunoSEQ multiplex PCR. Found here are roughly 100,000 clones, approximately 90% of them singletons; the top ten hold 13% to 15%. Study observations and caveats: Clone count variance between roughly 2-week samples rose with total template count. Differentially abundant clones: 0.95 to 1.5 between replicates, 15 to 17 at around 14 days, 19 to 20 at four.

Healthy donors had no documented immune events, such as infections, while sampled. The chain employs TRBV19 and TRBJ1-3; possibly TRBD1 for D (5 bases). Sequenced input: blood. The receptor's source is a person aged 18 to 70 in good health. Here the CDR3 reads CASRRGAGNTIYF. The CDR3 bases are TGTGCCTCTCGGAGGGGTGCTGGAAACACCATATATTTT.